Listed here are 8 T cell receptor beta chains from one sample, sequenced in a study of T cell responses to AZD1222 COVID-19 vaccine. Produced via immunoSEQ multiplex PCR; TCRdb's table is partial and in-frame only. This sample has about 120,000 clones, with more than 85% found just once. The sequenced sample was peripheral blood, obtained on day 0 of AZD1222 vaccination. These receptor sequences come from an adult in good health.

This clone appeared a few times. The CDR3 coding sequence is TGTGCCAGCAGAATGGGACTAGCGGGAAGCAATGAGCAGTTCTTC. Its translation is CASRMGLAGSNEQFF. The chain links TRBV5-6 to TRBJ2-1; 13 positions agree with TRBD2. Germline loops: CDR1 SGHDT, CDR2 YYEEEE. Trimming took 5 bases from V and 6 from J; bases not matched to a gene: 5. The CDR3 sequence is 15 residues long.

The rearrangement joins TRBV28 to TRBJ2-4, with D possibly TRBD2 on 6 matching bases. The length of the CDR3 is 13 residues. From germline, CDR1 is MDHEN and CDR2 SYDVKM. V dropped 6 bases and J dropped 9 bases, with 15 bases sitting between them. The CDR3 region is CASRDPRGVIQYF. The CDR3 region has the DNA TGTGCCAGCAGGGACCCCCGCGGGGTCATTCAGTACTTC.

This chain connects TRBV6-5 to TRBJ2-3; no reliable D call. The CDR3 is made up of 15 amino acids. V lost 0 bases and J lost 0, with 7 bases in between. Germline V gene data show CDR1 as MNHEY and CDR2 as SVGAGI. The CDR3 protein is CASSYSLASTDTQYF. The CDR3 DNA reads as TGTGCCAGCAGTTACTCGCTTGCTAGCACAGATACGCAGTATTTT.

This chain uses TRBV5-1 with TRBJ2-7; a possible D gene is TRBD2 (5 bases). The CDR3 totals 13 residues. Germline V lookup: CDR1 SGHRS, CDR2 YFSETQ. V shed 5 bases and J shed 3 bases, with 12 bases lying between them. In DNA, the CDR3 is TGCGCCAGCAGTACGTACGAGGGCTACGAGCAGTACTTC. The encoded protein is CASSTYEGYEQYF. Full variable domain (outside the CDR3, taken from reference TRBV5-1 and TRBJ2-7): KAGVTQTPRYLIKTRGQQVTLSCSPISGHRSVSWYQQTPGQGLQFLFEYFSETQRNKGNFPGRFSGRQFSNSRSEMNVSTLELGDSALYLCASSTYEGYEQYFGPGTRLTVT.

The gene calls are TRBV5-8 and TRBJ1-1; possible D gene TRBD1, 6 bases. Trimming took off 6 bases at V and 3 bases at J, with 12 bases between the two ends. CDR3 length equals 13 residues. Germline V lookup: CDR1 SGHTS, CDR2 YDEGEE. The CDR3 nucleotides read TGTGCCAGCATCAGGACAGAATACACTGAAGCTTTCTTT. Its protein product is CASIRTEYTEAFF.

The V call is TRBV6-5, the J call TRBJ1-2, with a tentative D call TRBD1 (5 bases). The CDR3 runs 14 residues. Trimming left V 2 bases short and J 5 bases short, with 12 bases between. Germline V gives CDR1 MNHEY, CDR2 SVGAGI. The CDR3 sequence is CASSYAKGIYGYTF. In DNA form, the CDR3 reads TGTGCCAGCAGTTACGCAAAGGGGATTTATGGCTACACCTTC.

This chain connects TRBV28 to TRBJ2-7, with TRBD1 matching over 8 bases. V lost 8 bases and J lost 2; bases outside the gene matches: 14. This CDR3 is 16 amino acids long. From germline, CDR1 is MDHEN and CDR2 SYDVKM. CDR3 in amino acids: CASDGDWGQETYEQYF. The CDR3 DNA follows: TGTGCCAGCGATGGCGATTGGGGACAGGAAACCTACGAGCAGTACTTC.

V usage is TRBV7-3 and J usage is TRBJ2-1; 10 bases match TRBD2. Unmatched junction bases numbered 8, after V lost 0 bases and J lost 9 bases. The CDR3 runs 16 residues. CDR1 is SGHTA, CDR2 FQGTGA, per germline. Here the CDR3 reads CASSLTVLAGGREQFF. The CDR3 region has the DNA TGTGCCAGCAGCTTAACGGTGTTAGCGGGGGGTCGTGAGCAGTTCTTC. Full variable domain (missing parts from reference TRBV7-3 and TRBJ2-1): GAGVSQTPSNKVTEKGKYVELRCDPISGHTALYWYRQSLGQGPEFLIYFQGTGAADDSGLPNDRFFAVRPEGSVSTLKIQRTERGDSAVYLCASSLTVLAGGREQFFGPGTRLTVL.